These T cell receptor beta chains were read from a single sample in a study of blood T cells in healthy people across ages. A single record per CDR3 protein comes from TCRdb applying MiXCR to the 5' RACE reads. The sample yields 540,000 or so distinct CDR3 sequences, about 45% seen once. Sequenced material: blood. The receptors shown here come from a man aged 80 or over in good health. Both conserved end residues are part of each CDR3. The order of the fields is V gene, D gene, J gene, CDR3 length, clone size, CDR3 protein, CDR3 DNA. The D gene is left open where the match is weak. Rows may omit the clone size; those that give it use once, few, many or a size class.

>TRBV7-2|.|TRBJ2-5|14|.
CASSPTTRLETQYF
TGTGCCAGCAGCCCAACGACTAGATTGGAGACCCAGTACTTC
>TRBV7-9|.|TRBJ1-1|15|.
CASSLGGTRYTEAFF
TGTGCCAGCAGCTTGGGCGGGACAAGGTACACTGAAGCTTTCTTT
>TRBV27|.|TRBJ1-2|14|.
CASSPQRTEDGYTF
TGTGCCAGCAGTCCACAGAGGACAGAGGATGGCTACACCTTC
>TRBV20-1|TRBD1|TRBJ2-7|13|once
CSAPGQGFYEQYF
TGCAGTGCCCCCGGACAGGGGTTCTACGAGCAGTACTTC
>TRBV27|TRBD1|TRBJ1-5|12|.
CASRQGRQPQHF
TGTGCCAGCAGACAGGGGCGTCAGCCCCAGCATTTT
>TRBV7-2|.|TRBJ2-7|14|.
CASSPVKGFYEQYF
TGTGCCAGCAGCCCAGTTAAAGGTTTCTACGAGCAGTACTTC
>TRBV20-1|.|TRBJ2-1|12|.
CSARFPYNEQFF
TGCAGTGCTAGGTTCCCTTACAATGAGCAGTTCTTC
>TRBV10-3|TRBD2|TRBJ2-1|13|.
CAIKTSGNNEQFF
TGTGCCATCAAGACTAGCGGGAACAATGAGCAGTTCTTC
>TRBV28|TRBD1|TRBJ2-7|14|few
CASSRDSHPDEQYF
TGTGCCAGCAGTAGGGACAGTCATCCCGACGAGCAGTACTTC
>TRBV24-1|.|TRBJ2-3|15|.
CATSDPKSSTDTQYF
TGTGCCACCAGTGATCCCAAATCTAGCACAGATACGCAGTATTTT
>TRBV28|TRBD2|TRBJ2-7|13|.
CASNRDYLYEQYF
TGTGCCTCGAACCGGGACTATCTCTACGAGCAGTACTTC
>TRBV29-1|.|TRBJ2-1|13|.
CSVEARHYNEQFF
TGCAGCGTTGAAGCGAGGCACTACAATGAGCAGTTCTTC
>TRBV10-3|TRBD2|TRBJ2-3|14|.
CAIAPGLGTDTQYF
TGTGCCATCGCGCCGGGACTAGGGACAGATACGCAGTATTTT
>TRBV6-2/TRBV6-3|.|TRBJ1-5|12|.
CASSYRSQPQHF
TGCGCCAGCAGTTACAGAAGTCAGCCCCAGCATTTT
>TRBV5-1|.|TRBJ2-2|15|.
CASSLLSFSTGELFF
TGCGCCAGCAGCTTGTTGTCATTTTCCACCGGGGAGCTGTTTTTT
>TRBV3-1|.|TRBJ2-3|14|.
CASSQGVGTDTQYF
TGTGCCAGCAGCCAAGGGGTGGGCACAGATACGCAGTATTTT
>TRBV5-1|.|TRBJ2-7|13|many
CASSPTSSYEQYF
TGTGCCAGCAGCCCCACTAGCTCCTACGAGCAGTACTTC
>TRBV7-2|.|TRBJ1-5|15|.
CASSLDGLINQPQHF
TGTGCCAGCAGCTTAGATGGGCTGATTAATCAGCCCCAGCATTTT
>TRBV4-1|TRBD2|TRBJ2-5|18|.
CASSQVWASGGTQETQYF
TGCGCCAGCAGCCAAGTATGGGCTAGCGGGGGGACCCAAGAGACCCAGTACTTC
>TRBV6-2/TRBV6-3|.|TRBJ2-7|13|.
CASMGSSYNEQYF
TGTGCCAGCATGGGGAGCTCCTACAATGAGCAGTACTTC
>TRBV9|TRBD1|TRBJ2-7|15|.
CASSRRGQGDHEQYF
TGTGCCAGCAGCCGACGGGGACAGGGTGACCACGAGCAGTACTTC
>TRBV20-1|TRBD2|TRBJ2-7|13|few
CSASLAGDDEQYF
TGCAGTGCTTCACTAGCGGGAGACGACGAGCAGTACTTC
>TRBV6-5|.|TRBJ1-2|13|many
CASIDGGLYGYTF
TGTGCCAGCATCGACGGGGGCCTCTATGGCTACACCTTC
>TRBV6-4|.|TRBJ2-6|14|once
CATSNRAGANVLTF
TGTGCCACCTCCAACAGAGCTGGGGCCAACGTCCTGACTTTC
>TRBV4-3|.|TRBJ1-3|17|.
CASSQGPRGFAGNTIYF
TGCGCCAGCAGCCAAGGCCCACGTGGATTCGCTGGAAACACCATATATTTT
>TRBV7-2|.|TRBJ1-2|15|.
CASTLVGNDNYGYTF
TGTGCCAGCACCCTCGTGGGAAATGATAACTATGGCTACACCTTC
>TRBV7-9|.|TRBJ2-1|14|.
CASSLVRSYNEQFF
TGTGCCAGCAGCTTAGTCCGGTCGTACAATGAGCAGTTCTTC
>TRBV3-1|.|TRBJ2-7|15|.
CASSLAVGGPYEQYF
TGTGCCAGCAGCCTCGCGGTGGGGGGGCCCTACGAGCAGTACTTC
>TRBV6-2/TRBV6-3|.|TRBJ2-6|14|.
CASNPSSGANVLTF
TGTGCCAGCAACCCAAGCTCTGGGGCCAACGTCCTGACTTTC
>TRBV3-1|.|TRBJ2-1|13|.
CASSAGHGDEQFF
TGTGCCAGCAGCGCGGGACATGGGGATGAGCAGTTCTTC
>TRBV7-2|TRBD2|TRBJ2-3|12|few
CASSILADTQYF
TGTGCCAGCAGCATACTAGCGGATACGCAGTATTTT
>TRBV6-5|.|TRBJ1-2|14|.
CASSYGPGNYGYTF
TGTGCCAGCAGTTACGGGCCTGGGAACTATGGCTACACCTTC
>TRBV2|.|TRBJ2-7|11|.
CASQKYDEQYF
TGTGCCAGCCAGAAATACGACGAGCAGTACTTC
>TRBV12-3/TRBV12-4|.|TRBJ2-4|13|.
CASSLWLKNIQYF
TGTGCCAGCAGCCTCTGGCTCAAAAACATTCAGTACTTC
>TRBV30|.|TRBJ2-1|11|.
CAWSGAYEQFF
TGTGCCTGGAGTGGCGCCTACGAGCAGTTCTTC
>TRBV2|TRBD1|TRBJ2-1|15|.
CASSELGQAFNEQFF
TGTGCCAGCAGTGAGTTGGGACAGGCTTTCAATGAGCAGTTCTTC